These 10 T cell receptor beta chains originate from one sample sequenced in a study of shared clonotypes between healthy human individuals. This table comes from immunoSEQ multiplex PCR, and its TCRdb copy is limited to in-frame clones, with some not included. The sample lists more than 2 million clones, around 93% seen once, with approximately 1.6% in the top ten. CD8 cells regarded as naive lacked CD45RO, were positively chosen for CCR7, and omitted terminally differentiated effector memory CD45RA+ cells. Sequenced: naive CD8+ T cells from PBMCs. The receptor set was obtained from a man between 18 and 35 years old in good health. Some clones in this sample may be carry-over from other donors' samples.

The V gene is TRBV28, the J gene TRBJ2-1; 9 positions match TRBD2. Trimming at V came to 10 bases and at J to 6 bases, leaving 10 bases not matched to a gene. Per the germline V gene, CDR1 is MDHEN and CDR2 is SYDVKM. The CDR3 contains 14 residues. CDR3 region: CATSPGTSSNEQFF. CDR3 nucleotides: TGTGCCACCTCCCCCGGGACTAGCAGCAATGAGCAGTTCTTC.

The chain employs TRBV6-1 and TRBJ2-7; D call uncertain. The CDR3 totals 14 residues. Trimming shortened V by 2 bases and J by 3 bases, and 11 bases separated the two germline ends. The germline V gene encodes CDR1 MNHNS and CDR2 SASEGT. The CDR3 nucleotides read TGTGCCAGCAGTGAAAAGGGATCCCACTACGAGCAGTACTTC. This codes for CASSEKGSHYEQYF.

The chain has TRBV5-6 and TRBJ2-1; 12 nucleotides line up with TRBD1. CDR1 is SGHDT and CDR2 is YYEEEE in the germline V gene. Trimming cost V 7 bases and J 12 bases; bases outside gene matches: 5. The CDR3 totals 12 residues. Written as DNA, the CDR3 is TGTGCCAGCGACGGGACAGGGGGCAGGCAGTTCTTC. The encoded protein is CASDGTGGRQFF.

The table lists this clone with a count of one. The chain combines TRBV11-2 with TRBJ1-3; tentative D call: TRBD1 (5 bases). The V gene's germline CDR1 is SGHAT and CDR2 FQNNGV. V lost 5 bases and J 0 bases, leaving 14 bases between the germline ends. The CDR3 extends over 16 amino acids. The CDR3 here is CASSHRQGLSGNTIYF. The CDR3 DNA is TGTGCCAGCAGCCACAGGCAGGGTCTCTCTGGAAACACCATATATTTT.

The rearrangement uses TRBV5-1 and TRBJ1-2; 9 bases map to TRBD1. After removal of 9 bases from V and 3 bases from J, the junction contained 6 bases not matched to a gene. The V gene's germline CDR1 is SGHRS and CDR2 YFSETQ. The CDR3 consists of 13 residues. The CDR3 nucleotides are TGCGCCACCCGAACAGGGGGCGACTATGGCTACACCTTC. Amino acid sequence: CATRTGGDYGYTF.

The chain has TRBV6-1 and TRBJ2-5, with TRBD2 matching 9 bases. Germline loops: CDR1 MNHNS, CDR2 SASEGT. The junction had 6 bases not matched to a gene; V was cut back by 6 bases and J by 1 base. The CDR3 is 15 amino acids. CDR3 sequence (DNA): TGTGCCAGCAGAGAGGGGACTAGCCGCCAAGAGACCCAGTACTTC. Encoded protein: CASREGTSRQETQYF.

The chain uses TRBV4-1 and TRBJ1-1, with 7 bases aligning to TRBD1. This CDR3 has 17 residues. The J segment lost 4 bases and the V segment lost 1 base, leaving 12 bases of the junction unmatched. Germline V gives CDR1 MGHRA, CDR2 YSYEKL. For the CDR3, the DNA is TGCGCCAGCAGCCAAGGAAGAGGGGGCGGGGTGGGCACTGAAGCTTTCTTT. It codes for CASSQGRGGGVGTEAFF.

A single count supports this clone. This rearrangement joins TRBV11-3 to TRBJ2-1; tentatively, D is TRBD1 (5 bases). CDR1 and CDR2 from the germline V gene are SGHNT and YENEEA. Trimming took off 1 base at V and 5 bases at J, with 15 bases between the two ends. The CDR3 contains 16 residues. The CDR3 reads CASSLVSGADNNEQFF. DNA of the CDR3: TGTGCCAGCAGCTTAGTGAGTGGGGCGGACAACAATGAGCAGTTCTTC. Drawing the rest from reference TRBV11-3 and TRBJ2-1, the complete variable domain is EAGVVQSPRYKIIEKKQPVAFWCNPISGHNTLYWYLQNLGQGPELLIRYENEEAVDDSQLPKDRFSAERLKGVDSTLKIQPAELGDSAVYLCASSLVSGADNNEQFFGPGTRLTVL.

The J gene is TRBJ1-2, the V gene TRBV7-9, with D unclear. There are 14 residues in the CDR3. V lost 1 base to trimming and J lost 3 bases, with 9 bases between them. Germline assignment: CDR1 SEHNR and CDR2 FQNEAQ (reference sequence). CDR3 loop: CASSLVLRDYGYTF. CDR3 nucleotide sequence: TGTGCCAGCAGCTTAGTTTTGAGGGACTATGGCTACACCTTC.

The chain uses TRBV27 and TRBJ2-7; maybe TRBD1 (5 bases). Trimming took 7 bases from V and 4 from J, leaving 17 bases between them. CDR1 is MNHEY and CDR2 is SMNVEV in the germline V gene (reference sequence). The CDR3 spans 14 residues. This chain's CDR3 is CASMIRLGPYEQYF. In nucleotides, the CDR3 is TGTGCCAGCATGATTCGACTGGGGCCTTACGAGCAGTACTTC.